This is a list of T cell receptor beta chains from one sample in a study of Ad26.COV2.S vaccination and SARS-CoV-2 variants. The method was immunoSEQ multiplex PCR; TCRdb's version includes in-frame clones alone and lacks a portion of them. The sample lists about 350,000 clones, just over 90% occurring once. Specimen: peripheral blood, collected after recovery from COVID-19. The receptors shown here come from a human donor who had recovered from COVID-19. The CDR3 runs from the conserved cysteine through the conserved F or W. A D gene is named only where the DNA matches it firmly. Some rows have no size entry. The others give once, few or many, or a class for an expanded clone.

D gene	clone size	V gene	J gene	CDR3 DNA	CDR3 protein
TRBD2	NA	TRBV19	TRBJ2-2	TGTGCCAGTAGTACTCGACTAGCGGGGGGTCCCGGGGAGCTGTTTTTT	CASSTRLAGGPGELFF
NA	NA	TRBV7-8	TRBJ1-5	TGTGCCAGCAGCTTAGGGCGTTCGGGGGGGCGGAATCAGCCCCAGCATTTT	CASSLGRSGGRNQPQHF
NA	NA	TRBV12-5	TRBJ1-2	TGTGCTAGTGGTCCACCCCCGGGGGACTATGGCTACACCTTC	CASGPPPGDYGYTF
TRBD1	NA	TRBV4-1	TRBJ2-3	TGCGCCAGCAGCCAAAGGGACAGGGTCACAGATACGCAGTATTTT	CASSQRDRVTDTQYF
TRBD2	NA	TRBV2	TRBJ2-3	TGTGCCAGCAGGAGGACTAGCGGGTTAGGCACAGATACGCAGTATTTT	CASRRTSGLGTDTQYF
TRBD1	NA	TRBV5-1	TRBJ1-1	TGCGCCAGCAGTGCTACAGGGGTCGAGCCCCTAGGTTTCTTT	CASSATGVEPLGFF
NA	once	TRBV18	TRBJ1-1	TGTGCCAGCTCACCGGGGGGGAACACTGAAGCTTTCTTT	CASSPGGNTEAFF
TRBD2	NA	TRBV6-4	TRBJ2-1	TGTGCCAGCAGTGGGACTAGCGGGGGTGCTGAGCAGTTCTTC	CASSGTSGGAEQFF
TRBD1	NA	TRBV11-1	TRBJ1-1	TGTGCCAGCAGCTTAGGCAGGGGGTCGGACACTGAAGCTTTCTTT	CASSLGRGSDTEAFF
TRBD1	NA	TRBV6-1	TRBJ1-2	TGTGCCAGCAGTGACCCTCAAGGGGGCGGTGATGGCTACACCTTC	CASSDPQGGGDGYTF
TRBD2	NA	TRBV9	TRBJ2-3	TGTGCCAGCGCCGGGGGGACTAGCGGGGGCCGCACAGATACGCAGTATTTT	CASAGGTSGGRTDTQYF
TRBD2	NA	TRBV4-3	TRBJ2-3	TGCGCCAGCAGCCCTGGGTCCGGGACTAGCGGGGGGGCCTTGAGCACAGATACGCAGTATTTT	CASSPGSGTSGGALSTDTQYF
NA	NA	TRBV9	TRBJ2-1	TGTGCCAGCAGCGTAGGGGATAATGAGCAGTTCTTC	CASSVGDNEQFF
TRBD2	NA	TRBV5-4	TRBJ2-7	TGTGCCAGCAGCTTAGCGGGGGGGCTGGCCGAGCAGTACTTC	CASSLAGGLAEQYF
NA	NA	TRBV4-1	TRBJ2-7	TGCGCCAGCAGCCAAGCTCAGGGCGGATACTACGAGCAGTACTTC	CASSQAQGGYYEQYF
TRBD1	NA	TRBV4-1	TRBJ2-5	TGCGCCAGCAGCCAAGATGGGACAGGGGGAGAGACCCAGTACTTC	CASSQDGTGGETQYF
TRBD1	NA	TRBV5-1	TRBJ2-1	TGCGCCAGCAGCTTGGACTGGACAGGGCACAATGAGCAGTTCTTC	CASSLDWTGHNEQFF
NA	NA	TRBV28	TRBJ2-5	TGTGCCAGCAGTTTCAGGCGGGGAGGAGAGACCCAGTACTTC	CASSFRRGGETQYF
NA	NA	TRBV29-1	TRBJ1-1	TGCAGCGTTGATGGGGGATCACTCACTGAAGCTTTCTTT	CSVDGGSLTEAFF
NA	NA	TRBV5-1	TRBJ1-1	TGCGCCAGCAGCTTGGCAGGGAACACTGAAGCTTTCTTT	CASSLAGNTEAFF
NA	NA	TRBV9	TRBJ1-2	TGTGCCAGCAGCGTAGAGGCGGGGGGCTATGGCTACACCTTC	CASSVEAGGYGYTF
TRBD1	NA	TRBV25-1	TRBJ2-1	TGTGCCAGCAGTGAGGGGGACAGGGCGGCCCATGAGCAGTTCTTC	CASSEGDRAAHEQFF
NA	NA	TRBV2	TRBJ1-1	TGTGCCAGCAGTGAAAGAGAGAACACTGAAGCTTTCTTT	CASSERENTEAFF
NA	NA	TRBV18	TRBJ1-2	TGTGCCAGCTCACCTCAGTGGGGGGACGGCTACACCTTC	CASSPQWGDGYTF
NA	NA	TRBV10-1	TRBJ2-3	TGCGCCAGCAGTGAGTCAGCCGGTTCTAGCCCCCACACAGATACGCAGTATTTT	CASSESAGSSPHTDTQYF
NA	NA	TRBV10-2	TRBJ2-3	TGCGCCAGCAGGGAGTCACCGGGACAAGGCCCCGATACGCAGTATTTT	CASRESPGQGPDTQYF
NA	NA	TRBV7-2	TRBJ1-2	TGTGCCAGCAGCTGGCGGGAGGGAGGGGGCTACACCTTC	CASSWREGGGYTF
NA	NA	TRBV4-1	TRBJ2-2	TGCGCCAGCAGCCTCCCGGACAGCGCGAACACCGGGGAGCTGTTTTTT	CASSLPDSANTGELFF
TRBD2	NA	TRBV27	TRBJ2-5	TGTGCCAGCAGTTTCCGACGGGGGGAACAAGAGACCCAGTACTTC	CASSFRRGEQETQYF
NA	once	TRBV11-2	TRBJ1-2	TGTGCCAGCAGCCAAATGCCGCGAGGTAACTATGGCTACACCTTC	CASSQMPRGNYGYTF
NA	NA	TRBV6-2/TRBV6-3	TRBJ2-6	TGTGCCAGCAGTTGGGGACGGCTGTCTGGGGCCAACGTCCTGACTTTC	CASSWGRLSGANVLTF
NA	NA	TRBV4-1	TRBJ2-3	TGCGCCAGCAGCCAATATGGACTACGCACAGATACGCAGTATTTT	CASSQYGLRTDTQYF
NA	NA	TRBV7-2	TRBJ1-4	TGTGCCAGCAGCCTAGGGGCTGCTAATGAAAAACTGTTTTTT	CASSLGAANEKLFF
NA	NA	TRBV5-6	TRBJ2-7	TGTGCCAGCAGCTTGGGGGGCTACGAGCAGTACTTC	CASSLGGYEQYF
NA	NA	TRBV27	TRBJ2-3	TGTGCCAGCAGTTTATATGCACGAGGAGATACGCAGTATTTT	CASSLYARGDTQYF
NA	NA	TRBV7-6	TRBJ1-3	TGTGCCAGCAGCTTAGCGTCCCAAGGGGCGGGCTCTGGAAACACCATATATTTT	CASSLASQGAGSGNTIYF
TRBD1	few	TRBV5-4	TRBJ1-4	TGTGCCAGCAGATATACAGGGGGCGACTTTAGCGAAAAACTGTTTTTT	CASRYTGGDFSEKLFF
NA	NA	TRBV5-4	TRBJ1-1	TGTGCCAGCAGCTTGCCAGGAGCCAACACTGAAGCTTTCTTT	CASSLPGANTEAFF
TRBD1	NA	TRBV7-7	TRBJ2-5	TGTGCTAGCAGCCGGACAGGCGACCAAGAGACCCAGTACTTC	CASSRTGDQETQYF
TRBD1	NA	TRBV5-1	TRBJ2-2	TGCGCCAGCAGCTTGGGGCAGGGGGCGAACACCGGGGAGCTGTTTTTT	CASSLGQGANTGELFF
TRBD1	NA	TRBV19	TRBJ2-2	TGTGCCAGTAGTCCCCTACAGGGGTTGACCGGGGAGCTGTTTTTT	CASSPLQGLTGELFF
NA	once	TRBV13	TRBJ2-3	TGTGCCAGCAGCTTAGGGAGCGGGGAGGTCGGTGCAGGGGCTATAGATACGCAGTATTTT	CASSLGSGEVGAGAIDTQYF
NA	NA	TRBV7-9	TRBJ2-5	TGTGCCAGCAGCAACGGGGGTACCCAAGAGACCCAGTACTTC	CASSNGGTQETQYF
NA	NA	TRBV5-6	TRBJ1-5	TGTGCCAGCAGCTTTGGGCGGCTTAGCAATCAGCCCCAGCATTTT	CASSFGRLSNQPQHF
NA	once	TRBV28	TRBJ2-3	TGTGCCAGCAGTTTAACCGGCCCGGAGACGCAGTATTTT	CASSLTGPETQYF
TRBD1	once	TRBV6-4	TRBJ1-1	TGTGCCAGCTCGAGACAGGGAGGGAACACTGAAGCTTTCTTT	CASSRQGGNTEAFF
NA	NA	TRBV5-6	TRBJ1-2	TGTGCCAGCAGCTTGGTAGGACAGAATAACTATGGCTACACCTTC	CASSLVGQNNYGYTF
NA	NA	TRBV13	TRBJ2-7	TGTGCCAGCAGCTTACGGCACGAGCAGTACTTC	CASSLRHEQYF
NA	NA	TRBV10-3	TRBJ2-5	TGTGCCATCAGTGAGTGGGGGGGGCGCAATGAGACCCAGTACTTC	CAISEWGGRNETQYF
NA	NA	TRBV2	TRBJ1-6	TGTGCCAGCAGAGTACAGACAGGAGGGATTTCACCCCTCCACTTT	CASRVQTGGISPLHF
NA	NA	TRBV5-1	TRBJ2-1	TGCGCCAGCAGCGGCGGGTCCTCCGCCTACAATGAGCAGTTCTTC	CASSGGSSAYNEQFF
NA	NA	TRBV5-1	TRBJ2-1	TGCGCCAGCAGCTTGGGACGGGACTACAATGAGCAGTTCTTC	CASSLGRDYNEQFF
TRBD1	NA	TRBV6-2/TRBV6-3	TRBJ1-1	TGTGCCAGCAGTCCAGACAGGGCACCTCAGAACACTGAAGCTTTCTTT	CASSPDRAPQNTEAFF